What follows are 27 T cell receptor beta chains derived from one specimen sequenced in a study of memory CD4+ T cells and cytomegalovirus serostatus. The sort gate was single viable CD3+CD4+CD8-CD45RO+ cells for memory CD4+ T cells. Assay used: immunoSEQ multiplex PCR; TCRdb lists only in-frame clones, some missing. The sample lists 40,000 to 50,000 clones; around 76% were seen once. The sequenced material came from memory CD4+ T cells from blood. The receptors derive from an adult in good health and CMV-seropositive.

The V gene is TRBV14, the J gene TRBJ2-5, with TRBD1 matching over 7 bases. Germline-derived CDR1 and CDR2 are SGHDN and FVKESK. V lost 3 bases, J lost 3 bases, and 4 bases stayed unmatched. The CDR3 contains 14 residues. CDR3 bases: TGTGCCAGCAGCCAGATAACAGGGGAAGAGACCCAGTACTTC. It yields the protein CASSQITGEETQYF.

The V and J genes are TRBV5-1 and TRBJ1-4; no firm D call. The germline gives CDR1 SGHRS, CDR2 YFSETQ. Trimming took 1 base from V and 11 from J, leaving 15 bases between them. The CDR3 extends over 14 amino acids. The CDR3 here is CASSLLEGERKLFF. The CDR3 coding sequence is TGCGCCAGCAGCTTGTTAGAGGGAGAGCGGAAACTGTTTTTT.

The chain is built from TRBV10-3 and TRBJ2-2; 10 nucleotides align to TRBD2. The CDR3 totals 16 residues. Germline V gene lookup returns CDR1 ENHRY and CDR2 SYGVKD. Trimming cost V 5 bases and J 3 bases; bases outside gene matches: 6. The CDR3 spells CAISPLAGVDTGELFF. Written as DNA, the CDR3 is TGTGCCATCAGTCCTCTAGCGGGGGTGGACACCGGGGAGCTGTTTTTT.

This clone has just a few counts. The chain uses TRBV2 and TRBJ1-2; D gene ambiguous. The CDR3 is 13 residues long. Germline values: CDR1 SNHLY, CDR2 FYNNEI. The V gene lost 6 bases and the J gene lost 0 bases, with 8 bases spanning the gap. The CDR3, as DNA: TGTGCCAGCAGGGAGGTGGCTAACTATGGCTACACCTTC. Encoded protein: CASREVANYGYTF.

This clone was seen just once. This chain links TRBV7-8 with TRBJ1-4, with 7 bases that match TRBD1. With V trimmed by 3 bases and J by 0 bases, 7 bases remained unmatched. The CDR3 length is 17 residues. Germline V gene lookup returns CDR1 SGHVS and CDR2 FQNEAQ. The CDR3 reads CASSLEDRTSTNEKLFF. The CDR3 coding sequence is TGTGCCAGCAGCTTGGAGGACAGGACCTCAACTAATGAAAAACTGTTTTTT. Full variable domain (outside the CDR3, taken from reference TRBV7-8 and TRBJ1-4): GAGVSQSPRYKVAKRGQDVALRCDPISGHVSLFWYQQALGQGPEFLTYFQNEAQLDKSGLPSDRFFAERPEGSVSTLKIQRTQQEDSAVYLCASSLEDRTSTNEKLFFGSGTQLSVL.

The chain links TRBV11-3 to TRBJ2-3, with 9 bases fitting TRBD1. Germline CDR1 and CDR2: SGHNT and YENEEA. CDR3 length equals 15 residues. Unmatched junction bases numbered 6, after V lost 4 bases and J lost 4 bases. Here the CDR3 DNA reads TGTGCCAGCAGCTCCAGACAGGGGGTGGCAGATACGCAGTATTTT. Protein product: CASSSRQGVADTQYF.

The CDR3 is CASSRDRGKDYGYTF. CDR3 in DNA: TGTGCCAGCTCAAGGGACAGGGGAAAGGACTATGGCTACACCTTC. V usage is TRBV18 and J usage is TRBJ1-2; 10 nucleotides align to TRBD1. The CDR3 totals 15 residues. Unmatched junction bases numbered 6, after V lost 5 bases and J lost 3 bases. Germline V lookup: CDR1 KGHSH, CDR2 LQKENI.

The chain couples TRBV12-2 to TRBJ1-4; the table assigns TRBD1, which was not confirmed against the DNA. TRBV12-2 is assigned pseudogene status. The CDR3 sequence is 15 residues long. The CDR3 here is CASRPQGKTNEKLFF. The DNA of the CDR3 is TGTGCAAGTCGCCCCCAGGGGAAGACTAATGAAAAACTGTTTTTT.

As DNA, the CDR3 is TGTGCCAGCAGCAACGGACTAGCGCGTTACAATGAGCAGTTCTTC. Protein: CASSNGLARYNEQFF. The chain carries TRBV11-2 and TRBJ2-1, with TRBD2 matching 9 bases. Germline trimming cut 5 bases from V and 4 bases from J; bases unmatched to any gene: 6. The CDR3 totals 15 residues. The germline V gene has CDR1 SGHAT and CDR2 FQNNGV. Full variable domain (outside the CDR3, taken from reference TRBV11-2 and TRBJ2-1): EAGVAQSPRYKIIEKRQSVAFWCNPISGHATLYWYQQILGQGPKLLIQFQNNGVVDDSQLPKDRFSAERLKGVDSTLKIQPAKLEDSAVYLCASSNGLARYNEQFFGPGTRLTVL.

This chain uses TRBV7-9 with TRBJ2-5; D uncertain. V lost 3 bases and J lost 1, with 9 bases in between. This CDR3 has 14 residues. Germline V CDR1 and CDR2: SEHNR, FQNEAQ (reference sequence). Here the CDR3 DNA reads TGTGCCAGCAGCTTTTCGGTGGGCCAAGAGACCCAGTACTTC. Protein product: CASSFSVGQETQYF.

CDR3: CASRLQGQSDTQYF. Here the CDR3 DNA reads TGTGCCAGCCGACTGCAGGGACAGTCAGATACGCAGTATTTT. The chain recombines TRBV6-1 with TRBJ2-3; 7 bases line up with TRBD1. CDR3 length equals 14 residues. The germline CDR1 and CDR2 sequences are MNHNS and SASEGT. V lost 8 bases and J lost 4; bases outside the gene matches: 9.

The chain uses TRBV7-8 and TRBJ1-4; 12 bases are shared with TRBD1. With V trimmed by 5 bases and J by 10 bases, 14 bases remained unmatched. Germline assignment: CDR1 SGHVS and CDR2 FQNEAQ. The CDR3 runs to 17 residues. CDR3: CASSQEGQGATGGKLFF. The CDR3 coding sequence is TGTGCCAGCAGCCAAGAGGGACAGGGGGCGACCGGAGGAAAACTGTTTTTT. The entire variable domain, with the rest obtained from reference TRBV7-8 and TRBJ1-4, is as follows: GAGVSQSPRYKVAKRGQDVALRCDPISGHVSLFWYQQALGQGPEFLTYFQNEAQLDKSGLPSDRFFAERPEGSVSTLKIQRTQQEDSAVYLCASSQEGQGATGGKLFFGSGTQLSVL.

This rearrangement joins TRBV4-1 to TRBJ2-2; 8 bases align to TRBD2. CDR3 size: 18 residues. Germline trimming cut 3 bases from V and 5 bases from J; bases unmatched to any gene: 14. CDR1 is MGHRA and CDR2 is YSYEKL in the germline V gene. This CDR3 is CASSHSSGGGRRTGELFF. The CDR3 DNA follows: TGCGCCAGCAGCCACAGTTCCGGGGGGGGCCGGAGAACCGGGGAGCTGTTTTTT.

The chain joins TRBV7-6 to TRBJ2-7; D may match TRBD1 or TRBD2 (5 bases each). Germline loops: CDR1 SGHVS, CDR2 FNYEAQ. V shed 3 bases and J shed 3 bases, with 15 bases lying between them. This CDR3 is built from 15 residues. The CDR3 region has the DNA TGTGCCAGCAGCTTTCCCCCGGGACCGAGCTACGAGCAGTACTTC. Residues: CASSFPPGPSYEQYF. Full variable domain (outside the CDR3, taken from reference TRBV7-6 and TRBJ2-7): GAGVSQSPRYKVTKRGQDVALRCDPISGHVSLYWYRQALGQGPEFLTYFNYEAQQDKSGLPNDRFSAERPEGSISTLTIQRTEQRDSAMYRCASSFPPGPSYEQYFGPGTRLTVT.

The rearrangement links TRBV11-2 to TRBJ2-3; 8 nucleotides align to TRBD2. The CDR3 loop spans 16 amino acids. Trimming removed 1 base from V and 1 base from J; junction bases left unmatched: 4. CDR1 SGHAT and CDR2 FQNNGV come from the germline V gene. The CDR3, as DNA: TGTGCCAGCAGCTTAGTAGGGCGGGGGGGCACAGATACGCAGTATTTT. Protein product: CASSLVGRGGTDTQYF.

The V and J genes are TRBV7-6 and TRBJ1-1; tentative D call: TRBD1 (5 bases). The CDR3 spans 15 residues. CDR1 and CDR2 from the germline V gene are SGHVS and FNYEAQ. V was cut by 5 bases and J by 1 base, with 14 bases left in between. The CDR3 spells CASSPIGRANTEAFF. DNA for the CDR3: TGTGCCAGCAGCCCGATCGGCAGGGCGAACACTGAAGCTTTCTTT.

V usage is TRBV23-1 and J usage is TRBJ1-2; the D gene is possibly TRBD1 (5 bases). TRBV23-1 is recorded as an ORF, its role being uncertain. The V end was cut by 2 bases, the J end by 0 bases, with 13 bases between. The CDR3 is 16 amino acids. CDR3 in amino acids: CASSQKWRGANYGYTF. CDR3 DNA: TGCGCCAGCAGTCAAAAATGGAGGGGAGCTAACTATGGCTACACCTTC.

This clone was seen a few times. V and J are TRBV10-2 and TRBJ1-6; TRBD1 agrees at 9 bases. J was trimmed by 7 bases and V by 9 bases; bases with no gene match: 4. Germline lookup yields CDR1 WSHSY and CDR2 SAAADI. CDR3 size: 13 residues. CDR3 in amino acids: CASRQGVNSPLHF. DNA of the CDR3: TGCGCCAGTCGACAGGGGGTAAATTCACCCCTCCACTTT.

The V gene is TRBV7-8, the J gene TRBJ1-6; 9 nucleotides line up with TRBD1. This CDR3 has 16 residues. Germline CDR1 is SGHVS and CDR2 is FQNEAQ. The J segment lost 11 bases and the V segment lost 1 base, leaving 9 bases of the junction unmatched. The CDR3 coding sequence is TGTGCCAGCAGCTTAGGGGGACAGGGCTTTAGGGCACCCCTCCACTTT. Its protein is CASSLGGQGFRAPLHF.

The chain uses TRBV6-5 and TRBJ2-4, with D possibly TRBD1 on 5 matching bases. The CDR3 contains 15 residues. V was trimmed by 8 bases and J by 4 bases, leaving 18 bases between them. Germline CDR1 reads MNHEY; CDR2 reads SVGAGI. In nucleotides, the CDR3 is TGTGCCAGCGCCCTTCAAGGGGCAGGGAAAAACATTCAGTACTTC. Translation gives CASALQGAGKNIQYF.

This chain uses TRBV27 with TRBJ2-6; 11 bases are a match to TRBD1. V was clipped by 2 bases and J by 5 bases; unmatched bases: 5. The length of the CDR3 is 17 residues. In germline, CDR1 is MNHEY, CDR2 SMNVEV (reference sequence). The CDR3 protein is CASSLRTGGGWANVLTF. The CDR3 DNA sequence: TGTGCCAGCAGTTTAAGGACAGGGGGCGGGTGGGCCAACGTCCTGACTTTC.

Comment on this clone: A junction boundary mismatches the germline segment, possibly from a read error. The rearrangement joins TRBV7-7 to TRBJ2-5; D is ambiguous. CDR1 SSHAT and CDR2 FNYEAQ come from the germline V gene (reference sequence). This CDR3 has 13 amino acids. CDR3 sequence reads: CASSLDPGETQYF. For the CDR3, the DNA is TGTGCTAGCAGCTTAGACCCGGGAGAGACCCAGTACTTC.

The V call is TRBV7-3, the J call TRBJ1-2, with D possibly TRBD1 on 6 matching bases. From germline, CDR1 is SGHTA and CDR2 FQGTGA. V gave up 3 bases and J gave up 5 bases, with 10 bases separating them. The CDR3 length is 13 residues. CDR3 sequence: CASSLYTGYGYTF. In DNA, the CDR3 is TGTGCCAGCAGCTTGTACACAGGGTATGGCTACACCTTC.

This clone was observed a single time. This chain links TRBV5-1 with TRBJ1-4; no reliable D call. Germline-derived CDR1 and CDR2 are SGHRS and YFSETQ. This CDR3 region has 15 residues. Trimming shortened V by 0 bases and J by 0 bases, and 6 bases separated the two germline ends. The CDR3 DNA is TGCGCCAGCAGCTTGGTGGCGGCAACTAATGAAAAACTGTTTTTT. Translating it yields CASSLVAATNEKLFF.

This chain connects TRBV6-6 to TRBJ2-5; no clear D. The germline gives CDR1 MNHNY, CDR2 SVGAGI (reference sequence). V was cut by 4 bases and J by 5 bases, with 11 bases left in between. The CDR3 is made up of 13 amino acids. This CDR3 reads CASSLPVGETQYF. The CDR3 DNA follows: TGTGCCAGCAGTTTACCAGTAGGGGAGACCCAGTACTTC.

The J gene is TRBJ2-3, the V gene TRBV4-2; 9 positions match TRBD2. In germline, CDR1 is LGHNA, CDR2 YNFKEQ. V was clipped by 4 bases and J by 5 bases; unmatched bases: 7. The CDR3 covers 15 residues. This CDR3 reads CASSPKAGGKDTQYF. CDR3 nucleotides: TGTGCCAGCAGCCCCAAAGCGGGGGGTAAAGATACGCAGTATTTT.

The CDR3: CASSLNKGTGGYTF. The CDR3 DNA reads as TGCGCCAGCAGCTTGAATAAGGGGACAGGTGGCTACACCTTC. The V call is TRBV5-1, the J call TRBJ1-2; 8 nucleotides agree with TRBD1. The CDR3 is 14 amino acids. CDR1 and CDR2 from the germline V gene are SGHRS and YFSETQ. With 1 base clipped from V and 7 bases from J, the junction kept 6 bases outside the gene matches.